A single sample is the source of the 23 T cell receptor delta chains below, sequenced in a study of gamma-delta T cells after stem cell transplantation. TCRdb re-identified clones in the RT-PCR reads via CATT. The table has 800 to 1,200 delta-chain clones, 0.95% to 1.5% seen once. The sequenced material came from gamma-delta T cells. The origin of the receptors is a human donor. It is not recorded whose cells these are; they may come from a transplant donor.

Of note for this clone: A far larger clone is one base from this, pointing to a likely read error. The chain links TRDV2 to TRDJ2; 12 bases fit TRDD3. The germline gives CDR1 GEAIGNYY, CDR2 EKD. This CDR3 is built from 18 residues. The CDR3 protein is CACDTILGDTSLTVQLFF. The CDR3 coding sequence is TGTGCCTGTGACACGATTCTGGGGGATACGTCCTTGACAGTACAACTCTTCTTT.

By share of the sample, this clone is large. This chain connects TRDV2 to TRDJ1, with 11 nucleotides matching TRDD3. CDR3 length: 21 residues. The germline V gene encodes CDR1 GEAIGNYY and CDR2 EKD. The V segment lost 0 bases and the J segment 7 bases; nucleotides outside the gene matches: 24. CDR3 DNA: TGTGCCTGTGACACCGTCCCTTCCTACGCTGGGGGATACCGGGCGGGAATTAAACTCATCTTT. Its translation: CACDTVPSYAGGYRAGIKLIF.

This clone was seen only a few times. This rearrangement joins TRDV2 to TRDJ1; D may be TRDD3 (6 bases). This CDR3 is 17 amino acids long. Germline assignment: CDR1 GEAIGNYY and CDR2 EKD. V was pared by 0 bases and J by 4 bases, with 20 bases between. The CDR3 spells CACDTLLAGDVLDKLIF. The CDR3 region has the DNA TGTGCCTGTGACACCTTATTGGCTGGGGATGTGCTCGATAAACTCATCTTT.

In regard to this clone: A far larger clone is a single base away, which makes a read error likely. The V call is TRDV1, the J call TRDJ1; 9 bases map to TRDD3. Germline V gene data show CDR1 as TSWWSYY and CDR2 as QGS. V lost 2 bases to trimming and J lost 0 bases; unmatched junction nucleotides: 28. The CDR3 has 24 amino acids. CDR3 in amino acids: CALGERRSPRSFLTGGKYTDKLIF. The CDR3 DNA reads as TGTGCTCTTGGGGAAAGGCGTTCCCCACGGTCCTTCCTTACTGGGGGAAAGTACACCGATAAACTCATCTTT.

This clone occurred a few times. The TCRdb record carries a much larger clone's protein, which differs from this DNA's translation at residue 6; a read error is the likely cause, and the protein listed here is the DNA translation. The chain links TRDV1 to TRDJ1; 12 bases line up with TRDD3. The CDR3 is 19 residues long. Germline lookup yields CDR1 TSWWSYY and CDR2 QGS. Unmatched junction bases numbered 13, after V lost 3 bases and J lost 2 bases. CDR3: CALGDTLLGDTRYTDKLIF. The CDR3 bases are TGTGCTCTTGGGGACACACTTCTGGGGGATACGCGCTATACCGATAAACTCATCTTT.

As concerns this clone: Translating this DNA gives a protein that differs at residue 3 from the TCRdb one, which belongs to a much larger clone; a read error is likely, and the protein shown is this translation. Here the CDR3 reads CARDRILDSSWDTRQMFF. The DNA of the CDR3 is TGTGCCCGTGACAGGATACTGGATAGCTCCTGGGACACCCGACAGATGTTTTTC. The V and J genes are TRDV2 and TRDJ3; TRDD3 might be the D (6 bases). The CDR3 extends over 18 amino acids. Per the germline V gene, CDR1 is GEAIGNYY and CDR2 is EKD.

This clone has a handful of counts. Since a far larger clone is one base different, this is likely a read error. Other DNA sequences within the sample encode an identical CDR3. The chain recombines TRDV2 with TRDJ3; 12 positions agree with TRDD3. CDR3 length equals 21 residues. In germline, CDR1 is GEAIGNYY, CDR2 EKD. V trimming: 1 base; J trimming: 0 bases; junction bases outside the gene matches: 9. The CDR3 is CACDTSGGYARSSWDTRQMFF. The DNA of the CDR3 is TGTGCCTGTGACACGTCTGGGGGATACGCTCGAAGCTCCTGGGACACCCGACAGATGTTTTTC.

In this sample, this clone turned up a few times. TCRdb records a much larger clone's protein for this DNA, with a difference at residue 8 that likely arises from a read error; the protein given is the translation of the DNA. J is TRDJ3 and V is TRDV2; 7 bases are shared with TRDD3. J lost 1 base, V lost 0 bases, and 29 bases had no gene match. The V gene's germline CDR1 is GEAIGNYY and CDR2 EKD. This CDR3 is built from 26 residues. The CDR3 nucleotides read TGTGCCTGTGACACCGTAAAGTCCCCGGGGCTGGGGGCCACCCTTCTCAGTTCCTGGGACACCCGACAGATGTTTTTC. Its protein product is CACDTVKSPGLGATLLSSWDTRQMFF.

This clone was seen only a few times. TCRdb's protein for this DNA is that of a much larger clone and differs from the translation at residue 3, likely a read error; the protein shown is the DNA translation. The V call is TRDV2, the J call TRDJ1; the match to TRDD3 covers 10 bases. This CDR3 is built from 16 residues. The germline gives CDR1 GEAIGNYY, CDR2 EKD. The CDR3 is CARDTVGDTYPDKLIF. The CDR3 coding sequence is TGTGCCCGTGACACTGTGGGGGATACTTACCCCGATAAACTCATCTTT.

This clone was counted a few times. A read error may explain this, as a much larger clone is one base away. The gene calls are TRDV1 and TRDJ1, with 11 bases fitting TRDD3. The CDR3 runs to 29 residues. V lost 3 bases and J lost 0; bases outside the gene matches: 42. The germline V gene encodes CDR1 TSWWSYY and CDR2 QGS. The CDR3, as DNA: TGTGCTCTTGGGGATGTCTTTCCTGGTTGTTGGGGGATACGGCCTCCGTGTATAACCCTTATCAACTACACCGATAAACTCATCTTT. This encodes CALGDVFPGCWGIRPPCITLINYTDKLIF.

About this clone: A read error may be the cause here, since a much bigger clone is one base away. J is TRDJ1 and V is TRDV1; possible D gene TRDD3, 6 bases. This CDR3 spans 18 amino acids. V was trimmed by 1 base and J by 0 bases, leaving 18 bases between them. CDR1 is TSWWSYY and CDR2 is QGS in the germline V gene. The CDR3 region is CALGEPSPVGVYTDKLIF. CDR3 coding DNA: TGTGCTCTTGGGGAACCGTCCCCGGTGGGGGTGTACACCGATAAACTCATCTTT.

Within the sample, this clone is large. At the DNA level, this CDR3 is encoded by other sequences in the same sample as well. The chain joins TRDV2 to TRDJ1; 8 bases line up with TRDD3. The germline CDR1 and CDR2 sequences are GEAIGNYY and EKD. The CDR3 length is 16 residues. V shed 0 bases, J shed 2 bases, and the junction held 7 bases outside the gene matches. The CDR3 loop reads CACDTLFVGDTDKLIF. The CDR3 nucleotides are TGTGCCTGTGACACCCTATTTGTGGGGGATACCGATAAACTCATCTTT.

This clone was recorded a few times. At residue 7, the TCRdb protein and translated DNA are inconsistent; the protein given comes from the DNA. J is TRDJ1 and V is TRDV2; D perhaps matches TRDD2 (5 bases). CDR1 and CDR2 (germline): GEAIGNYY, EKD. Trimming removed 0 bases from V and 0 bases from J, with 19 bases in between. The CDR3 length is 18 residues. The CDR3 DNA reads as TGTGCCTGTGACACCGTGACGGGACACCTACACCACACCGATAAACTCATCTTT. Its protein product is CACDTVTGHLHHTDKLIF.

A note on this clone: The protein TCRdb gives is from a much larger clone and does not agree with this DNA's translation at residue 4, likely a read error; the protein shown here comes from the DNA. The chain has TRDV2 and TRDJ1, with 9 bases matching TRDD3. Losses at the gene ends were 5 bases for V and 1 base for J; bases not matched to a gene: 16. This CDR3 contains 18 residues. Germline V gene lookup returns CDR1 GEAIGNYY and CDR2 EKD. As DNA, the CDR3 is TGTGCCTGTGGCTTACTTAGGGGGACTGGGGGAGGCACCGATAAACTCATCTTT. Amino acid sequence: CACGLLRGTGGGTDKLIF.

By frequency in the sample, this clone is medium-sized. This chain connects TRAV38-2/DV8 to TRDJ1; 11 nucleotides align to TRDD3. V dropped 4 bases and J dropped 2; count of bases not matched to a gene: 22. CDR3 length equals 21 residues. Germline V gene data show CDR1 as TSESDYY and CDR2 as QEAYKQQN. CDR3 nucleotides: TGTGCTTATAGGGTACTTTCCTACTCCTGGGGGATACACGTGAGTACCGATAAACTCATCTTT. The encoded protein is CAYRVLSYSWGIHVSTDKLIF.

Notes on this clone: A far larger clone is only one base removed, so a read error is likely. V and J are TRDV2 and TRDJ1; D gene unclear. Germline lookup yields CDR1 GEAIGNYY and CDR2 EKD. The CDR3 consists of 13 residues. The CDR3 sequence: CACGTELTDKLIF. The DNA for the CDR3 is TGTGCCTGTGGCACCGAGCTCACCGATAAACTCATCTTT.

This clone has a handful of counts. This chain links TRDV2 with TRDJ1; D is ambiguous. The CDR3 length is 18 residues. V shed 3 bases and J shed 0 bases, with 22 bases lying between them. CDR1 and CDR2 from the germline V gene are GEAIGNYY and EKD. In DNA form, the CDR3 reads TGTGCCTGTGACTCTGTCGGCTATCAAGAGGGCTACACCGATAAACTCATCTTT. Protein product: CACDSVGYQEGYTDKLIF.

By frequency in the sample, this clone is hyperexpanded (1% or more). The sample contains more than one DNA sequence encoding this CDR3. This rearrangement joins TRDV2 to TRDJ1, with D possibly being TRDD3 (5 bases). This CDR3 spans 16 amino acids. Germline-derived CDR1 and CDR2 are GEAIGNYY and EKD. V dropped 0 bases and J dropped 0 bases, with 13 bases sitting between them. CDR3 sequence (DNA): TGTGCCTGTGACACCCTGTCTGGGACTAACACCGATAAACTCATCTTT. It encodes CACDTLSGTNTDKLIF.

There are a few counts of this clone. A far larger clone is one nucleotide away, so this likely arose from a read error. This rearrangement joins TRDV2 to TRDJ1, with TRDD3 matching 12 bases. The germline V gene encodes CDR1 GEAIGNYY and CDR2 EKD. The CDR3 extends over 22 amino acids. The CDR3 bases are TGTGCCTGTGACAAGGTCACGCCTGGGGGATACGACCCCCCCGGGGCAGAGGGCAAACCCATCTTT. Translated, it gives CACDKVTPGGYDPPGAEGKPIF.

In its sample, this clone was seen a few times. A far larger clone is just one base off, so this is likely a read error. Other DNA sequences in this sample translate to the same CDR3. The V gene is TRDV2, the J gene TRDJ1, with 8 bases lining up with TRDD3. The CDR3 totals 16 residues. The germline V gene has CDR1 GEAIGNYY and CDR2 EKD. The CDR3 protein is CACDLLGGEYTDKLIF. CDR3 DNA: TGCGCCTGTGACCTACTGGGGGGCGAGTACACCGATAAACTCATCTTT.

Remarks on this clone: The TCRdb protein, from a much larger clone, departs from this DNA's translation at residue 14, likely by read error; the protein shown derives from the DNA. V gene TRDV2 combines with J gene TRDJ1; D remains ambiguous. The CDR3 extends over 17 amino acids. Germline assignment: CDR1 GEAIGNYY and CDR2 EKD. Written as DNA, the CDR3 is TGTGCCTGTGACACCGTAGGGGTCTTCTACGGAGCCGATAGACTCATCTTT. Amino acid sequence: CACDTVGVFYGADRLIF.

By its share, this clone is large. This chain joins TRDV1 and TRDJ1; TRDD3 might be the D (8 bases). Germline V gives CDR1 TSWWSYY, CDR2 QGS. Trimming took 3 bases from V and 0 from J, leaving 32 bases between them. The CDR3 sequence is 22 residues long. DNA for the CDR3: TGTGCTCTTGGGGATATTCCTACTCAACGGCGATGGGGGATCATTCACACCGATAAACTCATCTTT. This sequence encodes CALGDIPTQRRWGIIHTDKLIF.

This clone was observed a few times. The protein TCRdb gives is from a much larger clone and does not agree with this DNA's translation at residue 15, likely a read error; the protein shown here comes from the DNA. V usage is TRDV2 and J usage is TRDJ1; 12 bases agree with TRDD3. Per germline, CDR1 GEAIGNYY and CDR2 EKD. CDR3 size: 17 residues. The CDR3: CACDELGDTQRNDKPIF. DNA for the CDR3: TGTGCCTGTGACGAGCTGGGGGATACGCAGCGAAACGATAAACCCATCTTT.